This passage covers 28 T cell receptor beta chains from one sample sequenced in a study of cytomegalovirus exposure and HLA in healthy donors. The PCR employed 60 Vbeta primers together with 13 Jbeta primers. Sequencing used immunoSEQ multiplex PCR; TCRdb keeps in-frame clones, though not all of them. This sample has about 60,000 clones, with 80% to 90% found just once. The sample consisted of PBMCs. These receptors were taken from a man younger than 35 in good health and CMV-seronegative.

CDR3 sequence (DNA): TGTGCCAGCAGCCGGACAGGTAACACTGAAGCTTTCTTT. Translated: CASSRTGNTEAFF. The chain couples TRBV7-8 to TRBJ1-1; 7 bases agree with TRBD1. CDR3 length equals 13 residues. Losses at the gene ends were 5 bases for V and 2 bases for J; bases not matched to a gene: 2. CDR1 and CDR2 (germline): SGHVS, FQNEAQ.

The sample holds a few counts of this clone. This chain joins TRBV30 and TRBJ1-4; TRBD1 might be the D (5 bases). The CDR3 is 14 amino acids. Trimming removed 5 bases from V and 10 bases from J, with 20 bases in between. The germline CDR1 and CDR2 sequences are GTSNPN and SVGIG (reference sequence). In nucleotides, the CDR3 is TGTGCCTGGGGCCCAGACAGATTGGAGGGAAAACTGTTTTTT. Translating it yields CAWGPDRLEGKLFF.

CDR3 loop: CAYSTLAKNIQYF. CDR3 bases: TGTGCCTACTCCACCCTAGCCAAAAACATTCAGTACTTC. V usage is TRBV7-3 and J usage is TRBJ2-4; D not certain. In germline, CDR1 is SGHTA, CDR2 FQGTGA. CDR3 length: 13 amino acids. V was pared by 11 bases and J by 0 bases, with 11 bases between.

The CDR3 spells CASSEARNYNEQFF. The CDR3 DNA is TGTGCCAGCAGTGAGGCTCGAAACTACAATGAGCAGTTCTTC. The chain is built from TRBV6-1 and TRBJ2-1; D gene ambiguous. The ends were cut back, 3 bases at V and 3 bases at J, with 9 bases in the middle. CDR3 size: 14 residues. Germline V gene sequence: CDR1 MNHNS, CDR2 SASEGT.

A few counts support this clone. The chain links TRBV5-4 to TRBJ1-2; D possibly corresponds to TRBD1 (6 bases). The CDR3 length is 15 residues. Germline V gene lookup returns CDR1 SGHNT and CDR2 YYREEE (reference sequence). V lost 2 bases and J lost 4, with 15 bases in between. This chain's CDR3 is CASSFSTGKSYGYTF. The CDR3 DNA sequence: TGTGCCAGCAGCTTTTCTACAGGGAAATCCTATGGCTACACCTTC.

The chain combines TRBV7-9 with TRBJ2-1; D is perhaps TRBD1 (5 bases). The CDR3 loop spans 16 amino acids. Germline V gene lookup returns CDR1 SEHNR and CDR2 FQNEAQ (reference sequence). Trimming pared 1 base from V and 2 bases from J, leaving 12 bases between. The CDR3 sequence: CASSLDGARAYNEQFF. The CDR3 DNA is TGTGCCAGCAGCTTAGATGGGGCTAGGGCCTACAATGAGCAGTTCTTC.

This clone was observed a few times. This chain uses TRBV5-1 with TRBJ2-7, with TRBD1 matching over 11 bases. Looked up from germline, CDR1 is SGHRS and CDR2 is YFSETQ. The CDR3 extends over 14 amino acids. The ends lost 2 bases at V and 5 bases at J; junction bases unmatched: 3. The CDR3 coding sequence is TGCGCCAGCAGCTTTGGACAGGGGGCAGACGAGCAGTACTTC. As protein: CASSFGQGADEQYF.

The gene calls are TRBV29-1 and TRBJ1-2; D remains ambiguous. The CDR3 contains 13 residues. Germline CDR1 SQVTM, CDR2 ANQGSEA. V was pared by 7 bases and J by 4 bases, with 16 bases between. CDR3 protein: CSAQSEAAYGYTF. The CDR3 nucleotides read TGCAGCGCGCAGTCGGAGGCAGCCTATGGCTACACCTTC.

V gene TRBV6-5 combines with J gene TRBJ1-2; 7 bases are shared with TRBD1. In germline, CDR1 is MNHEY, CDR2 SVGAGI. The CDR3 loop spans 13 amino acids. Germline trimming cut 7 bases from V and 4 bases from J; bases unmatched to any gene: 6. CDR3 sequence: CASTRQGTYGYTF. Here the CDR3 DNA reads TGTGCCAGCACTAGACAGGGTACCTATGGCTACACCTTC.

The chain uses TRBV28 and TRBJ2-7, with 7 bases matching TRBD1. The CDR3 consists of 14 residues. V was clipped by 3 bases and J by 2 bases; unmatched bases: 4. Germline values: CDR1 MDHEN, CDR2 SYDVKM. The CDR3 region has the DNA TGTGCCAGCAGTTTGCAGGGGGTGACCTACGAGCAGTACTTC. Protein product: CASSLQGVTYEQYF.

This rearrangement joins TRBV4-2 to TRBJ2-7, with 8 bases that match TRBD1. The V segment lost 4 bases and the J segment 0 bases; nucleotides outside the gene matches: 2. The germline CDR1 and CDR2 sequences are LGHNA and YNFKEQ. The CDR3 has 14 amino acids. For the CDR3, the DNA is TGTGCCAGCAGCCGGGACAGGAGCTCCTACGAGCAGTACTTC. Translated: CASSRDRSSYEQYF.

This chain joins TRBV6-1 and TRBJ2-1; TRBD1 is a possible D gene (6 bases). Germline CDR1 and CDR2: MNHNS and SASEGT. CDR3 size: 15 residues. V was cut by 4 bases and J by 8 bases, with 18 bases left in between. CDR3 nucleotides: TGTGCCAGCAGTGGGAGCCGACAGGTGGGACATGAGCAGTTCTTC. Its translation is CASSGSRQVGHEQFF.

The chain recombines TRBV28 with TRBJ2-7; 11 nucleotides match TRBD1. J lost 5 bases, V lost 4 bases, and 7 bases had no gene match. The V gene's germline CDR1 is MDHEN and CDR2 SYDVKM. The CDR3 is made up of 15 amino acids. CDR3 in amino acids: CASSYRTGGPHEQYF. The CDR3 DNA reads TGTGCCAGCAGTTACCGGACAGGGGGCCCCCACGAGCAGTACTTC.

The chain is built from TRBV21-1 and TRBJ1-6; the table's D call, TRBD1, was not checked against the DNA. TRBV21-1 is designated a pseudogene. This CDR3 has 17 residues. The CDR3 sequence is CASSNGYDKSYNSPLHF. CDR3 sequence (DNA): TGTGCCAGCAGCAATGGATACGACAAATCCTATAATTCACCCCTCCACTTT.

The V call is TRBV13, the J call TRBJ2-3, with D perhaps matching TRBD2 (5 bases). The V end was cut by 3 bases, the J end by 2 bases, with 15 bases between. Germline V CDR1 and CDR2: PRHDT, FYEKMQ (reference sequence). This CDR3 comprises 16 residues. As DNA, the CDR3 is TGTGCCAGCAGCTTCTCACTAGACGGTTACACAGATACGCAGTATTTT. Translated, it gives CASSFSLDGYTDTQYF.

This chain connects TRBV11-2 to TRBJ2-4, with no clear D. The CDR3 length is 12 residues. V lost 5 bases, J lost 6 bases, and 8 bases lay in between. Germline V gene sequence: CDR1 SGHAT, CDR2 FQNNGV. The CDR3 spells CASSPFLNIQYF. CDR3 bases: TGTGCCAGCAGCCCTTTTTTAAACATTCAGTACTTC.

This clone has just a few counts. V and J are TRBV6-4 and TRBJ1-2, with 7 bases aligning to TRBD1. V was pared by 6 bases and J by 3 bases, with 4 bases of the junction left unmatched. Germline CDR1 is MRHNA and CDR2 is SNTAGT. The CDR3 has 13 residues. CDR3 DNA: TGTGCCAGCAGCCAAGGGGGCGACTATGGCTACACCTTC. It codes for CASSQGGDYGYTF.

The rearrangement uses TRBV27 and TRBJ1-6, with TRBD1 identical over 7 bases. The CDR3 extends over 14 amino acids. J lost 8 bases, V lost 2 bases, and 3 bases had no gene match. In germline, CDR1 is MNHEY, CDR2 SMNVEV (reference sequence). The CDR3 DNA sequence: TGTGCCAGCAGTTTAGCACAGGGGTATTCACCCCTCCACTTT. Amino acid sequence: CASSLAQGYSPLHF.

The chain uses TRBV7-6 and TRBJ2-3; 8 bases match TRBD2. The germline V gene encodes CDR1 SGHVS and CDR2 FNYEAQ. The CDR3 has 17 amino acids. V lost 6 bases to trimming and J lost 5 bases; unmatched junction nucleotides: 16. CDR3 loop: CASSQGGGLVSLDTQYF. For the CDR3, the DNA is TGTGCCAGCAGTCAAGGGGGGGGACTAGTAAGTCTAGATACGCAGTATTTT.

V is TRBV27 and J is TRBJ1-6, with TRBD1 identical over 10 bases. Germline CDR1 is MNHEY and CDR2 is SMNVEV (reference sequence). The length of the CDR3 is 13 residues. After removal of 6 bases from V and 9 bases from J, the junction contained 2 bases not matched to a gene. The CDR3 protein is CASRTGGSSPLHF. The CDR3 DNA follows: TGTGCCAGCAGGACAGGGGGCAGTTCACCCCTCCACTTT.

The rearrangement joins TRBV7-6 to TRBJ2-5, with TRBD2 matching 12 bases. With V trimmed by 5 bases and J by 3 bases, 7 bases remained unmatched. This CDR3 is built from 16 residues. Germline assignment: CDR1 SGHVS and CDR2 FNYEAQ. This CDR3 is CASSRTSGGPKETQYF. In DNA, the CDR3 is TGTGCCAGCAGCCGAACTAGCGGGGGGCCAAAAGAGACCCAGTACTTC. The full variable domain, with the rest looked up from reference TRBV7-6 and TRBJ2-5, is GAGVSQSPRYKVTKRGQDVALRCDPISGHVSLYWYRQALGQGPEFLTYFNYEAQQDKSGLPNDRFSAERPEGSISTLTIQRTEQRDSAMYRCASSRTSGGPKETQYFGPGTRLLVL.

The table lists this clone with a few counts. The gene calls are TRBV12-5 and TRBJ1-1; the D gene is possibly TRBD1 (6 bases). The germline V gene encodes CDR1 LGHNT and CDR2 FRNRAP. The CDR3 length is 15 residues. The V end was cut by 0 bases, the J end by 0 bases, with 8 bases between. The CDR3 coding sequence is TGTGCTAGTGGTTTGGTACAGGGCCTGAACACTGAAGCTTTCTTT. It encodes CASGLVQGLNTEAFF.

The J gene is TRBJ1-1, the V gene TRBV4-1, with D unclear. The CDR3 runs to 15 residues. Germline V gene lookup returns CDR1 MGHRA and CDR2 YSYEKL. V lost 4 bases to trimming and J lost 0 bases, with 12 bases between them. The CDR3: CASSPERGMNTEAFF. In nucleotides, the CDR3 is TGCGCCAGCAGCCCCGAGAGAGGCATGAACACTGAAGCTTTCTTT.

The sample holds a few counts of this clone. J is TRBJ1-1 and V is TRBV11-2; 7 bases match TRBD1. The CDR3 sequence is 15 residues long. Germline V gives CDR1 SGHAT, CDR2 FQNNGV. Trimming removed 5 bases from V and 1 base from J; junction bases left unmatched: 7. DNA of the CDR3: TGTGCCAGCAGCCCCCAGGGGGTCCCGAACACTGAAGCTTTCTTT. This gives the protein CASSPQGVPNTEAFF. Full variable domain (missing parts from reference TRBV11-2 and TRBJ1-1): EAGVAQSPRYKIIEKRQSVAFWCNPISGHATLYWYQQILGQGPKLLIQFQNNGVVDDSQLPKDRFSAERLKGVDSTLKIQPAKLEDSAVYLCASSPQGVPNTEAFFGQGTRLTVV.

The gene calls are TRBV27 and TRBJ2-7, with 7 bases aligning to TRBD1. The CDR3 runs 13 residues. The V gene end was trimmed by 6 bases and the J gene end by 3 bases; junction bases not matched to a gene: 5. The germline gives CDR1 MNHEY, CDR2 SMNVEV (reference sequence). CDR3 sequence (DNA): TGTGCCAGCAGGGACAGGAACGACTACGAGCAGTACTTC. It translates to CASRDRNDYEQYF.

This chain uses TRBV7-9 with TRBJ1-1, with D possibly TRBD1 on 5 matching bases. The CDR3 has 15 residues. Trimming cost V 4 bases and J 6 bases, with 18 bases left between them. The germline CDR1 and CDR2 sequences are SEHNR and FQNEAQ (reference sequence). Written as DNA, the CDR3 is TGTGCCAGCAGCTGGGGGGGAAGGGGAAGGCCTGAAGCTTTCTTT. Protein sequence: CASSWGGRGRPEAFF.

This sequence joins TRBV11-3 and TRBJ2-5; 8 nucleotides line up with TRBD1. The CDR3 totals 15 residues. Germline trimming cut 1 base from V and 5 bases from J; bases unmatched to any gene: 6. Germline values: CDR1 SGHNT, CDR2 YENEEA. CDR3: CASSLGTGTEETQYF. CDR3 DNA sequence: TGTGCCAGCAGCTTAGGGACAGGGACTGAGGAGACCCAGTACTTC.

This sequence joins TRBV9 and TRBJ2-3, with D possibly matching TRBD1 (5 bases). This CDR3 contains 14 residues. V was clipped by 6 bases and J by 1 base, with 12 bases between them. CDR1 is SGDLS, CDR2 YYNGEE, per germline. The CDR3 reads CASKGASGTDTQYF. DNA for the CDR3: TGTGCCAGCAAAGGGGCCAGCGGCACAGATACGCAGTATTTT. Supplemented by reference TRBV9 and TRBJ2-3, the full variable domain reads DSGVTQTPKHLITATGQRVTLRCSPRSGDLSVYWYQQSLDQGLQFLIQYYNGEERAKGNILERFSAQQFPDLHSELNLSSLELGDSALYFCASKGASGTDTQYFGPGTRLTVL.